This T cell receptor beta chain comes out of a study of blood T cell repertoires in COVID-19. Study-level information: Collection of acute and convalescent COVID-19 samples took place in the United States, Italy and Spain.

The CDR3 consists of 16 residues. Germline CDR1 MDHEN, CDR2 SYDVKM. The ends lost 1 base at V and 2 bases at J; junction bases unmatched: 7. Data came from immunoSEQ multiplex PCR; TCRdb stores just in-frame clones and leaves some out. Of 50,000 or so clones in the sample, 75% to 90% are singletons; the top ten hold around 15%. This clonotype was obtained from a human donor in a cohort sampled during active COVID-19. The rearrangement joins TRBV28 to TRBJ1-2, with 7 nucleotides matching TRBD1. Sequencing input: peripheral blood. The CDR3 reads CASSLFSTGQNYGYTF. The CDR3 region has the DNA TGTGCCAGCAGTTTATTTTCCACGGGACAGAACTATGGCTACACCTTC.